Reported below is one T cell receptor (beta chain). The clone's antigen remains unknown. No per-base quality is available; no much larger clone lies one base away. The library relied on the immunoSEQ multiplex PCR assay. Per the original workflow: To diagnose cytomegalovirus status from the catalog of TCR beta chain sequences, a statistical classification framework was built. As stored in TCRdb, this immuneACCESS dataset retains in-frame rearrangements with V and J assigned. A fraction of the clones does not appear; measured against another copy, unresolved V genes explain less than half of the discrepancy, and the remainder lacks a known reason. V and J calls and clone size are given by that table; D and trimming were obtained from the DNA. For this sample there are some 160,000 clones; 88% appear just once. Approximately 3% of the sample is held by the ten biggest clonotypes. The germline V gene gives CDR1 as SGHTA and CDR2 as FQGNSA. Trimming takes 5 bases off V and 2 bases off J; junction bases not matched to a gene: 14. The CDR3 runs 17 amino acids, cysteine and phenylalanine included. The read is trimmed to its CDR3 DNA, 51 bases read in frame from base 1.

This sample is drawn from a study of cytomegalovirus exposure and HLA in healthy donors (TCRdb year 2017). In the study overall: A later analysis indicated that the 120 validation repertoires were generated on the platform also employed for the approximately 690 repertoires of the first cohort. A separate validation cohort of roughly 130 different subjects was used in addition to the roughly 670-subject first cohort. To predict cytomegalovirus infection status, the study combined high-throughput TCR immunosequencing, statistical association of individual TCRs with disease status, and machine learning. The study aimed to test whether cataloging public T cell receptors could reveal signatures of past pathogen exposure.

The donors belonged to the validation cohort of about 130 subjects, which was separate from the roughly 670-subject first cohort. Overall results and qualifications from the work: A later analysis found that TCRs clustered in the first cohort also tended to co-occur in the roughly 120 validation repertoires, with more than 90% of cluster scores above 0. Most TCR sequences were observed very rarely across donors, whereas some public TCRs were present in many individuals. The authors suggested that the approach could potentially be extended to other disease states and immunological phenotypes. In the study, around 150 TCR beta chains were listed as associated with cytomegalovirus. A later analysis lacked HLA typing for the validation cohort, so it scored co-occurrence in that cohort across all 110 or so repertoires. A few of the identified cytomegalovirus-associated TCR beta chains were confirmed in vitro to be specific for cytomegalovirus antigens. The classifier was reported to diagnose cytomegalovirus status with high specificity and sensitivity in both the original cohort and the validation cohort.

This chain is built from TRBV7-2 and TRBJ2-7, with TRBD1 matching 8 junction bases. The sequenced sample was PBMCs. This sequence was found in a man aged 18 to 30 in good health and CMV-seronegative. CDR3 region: CASSLGLGTGRTYEQYF. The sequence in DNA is TGTGCCAGCAGCCTAGGCCTCGGGACAGGCCGTACCTACGAGCAGTACTTC.